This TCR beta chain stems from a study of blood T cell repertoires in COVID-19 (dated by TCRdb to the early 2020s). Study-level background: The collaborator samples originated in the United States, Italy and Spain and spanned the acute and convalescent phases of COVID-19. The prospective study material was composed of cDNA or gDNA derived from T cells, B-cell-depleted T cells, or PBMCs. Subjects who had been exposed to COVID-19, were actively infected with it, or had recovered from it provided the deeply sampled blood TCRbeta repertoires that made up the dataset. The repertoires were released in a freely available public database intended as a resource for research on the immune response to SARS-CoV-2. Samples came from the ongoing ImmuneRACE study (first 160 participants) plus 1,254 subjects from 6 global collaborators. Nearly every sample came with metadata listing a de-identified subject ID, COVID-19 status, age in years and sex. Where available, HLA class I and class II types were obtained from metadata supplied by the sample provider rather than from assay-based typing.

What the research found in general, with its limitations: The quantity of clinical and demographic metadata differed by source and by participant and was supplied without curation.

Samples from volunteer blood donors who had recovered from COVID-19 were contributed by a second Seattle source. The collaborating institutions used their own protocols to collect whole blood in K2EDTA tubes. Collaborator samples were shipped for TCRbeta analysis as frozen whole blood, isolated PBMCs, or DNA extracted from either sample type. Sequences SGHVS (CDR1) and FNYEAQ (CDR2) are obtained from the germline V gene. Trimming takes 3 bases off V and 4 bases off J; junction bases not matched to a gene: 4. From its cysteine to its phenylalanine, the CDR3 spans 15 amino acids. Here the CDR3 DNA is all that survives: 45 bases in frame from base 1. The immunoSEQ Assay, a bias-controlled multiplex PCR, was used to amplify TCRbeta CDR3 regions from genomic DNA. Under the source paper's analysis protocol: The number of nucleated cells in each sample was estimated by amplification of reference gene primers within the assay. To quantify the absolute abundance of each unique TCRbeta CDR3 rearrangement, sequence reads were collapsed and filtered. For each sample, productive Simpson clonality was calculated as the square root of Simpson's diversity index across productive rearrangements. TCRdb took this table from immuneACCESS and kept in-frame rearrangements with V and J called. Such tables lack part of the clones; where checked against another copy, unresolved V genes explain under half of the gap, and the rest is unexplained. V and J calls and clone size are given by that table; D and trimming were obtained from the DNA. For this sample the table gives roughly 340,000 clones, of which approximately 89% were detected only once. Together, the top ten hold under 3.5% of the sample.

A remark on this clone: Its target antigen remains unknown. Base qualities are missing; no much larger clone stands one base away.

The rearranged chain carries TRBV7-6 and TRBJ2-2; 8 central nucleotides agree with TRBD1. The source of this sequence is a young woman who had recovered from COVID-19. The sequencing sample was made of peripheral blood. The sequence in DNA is TGTGCCAGCAGCTTCCGGACAGGGCCCACCGGGGAGCTGTTTTTT. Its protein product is CASSFRTGPTGELFF.